Below, 10 T cell receptor beta chains from the same sample are listed, as sequenced in a study of shared clonotypes between healthy human individuals. The method was immunoSEQ multiplex PCR; TCRdb's version includes in-frame clones alone and lacks a portion of them. The sample has over a million clones; around 82% are singletons. Sequencing was performed on memory CD4+ T cells from PBMCs. The subset here: CD45RA-negative fraction. These receptors were obtained from a man between 18 and 29 years old in good health. Some clones in this sample may be carry-over from other donors' samples.

This sequence joins TRBV4-2 and TRBJ2-7; 7 bases fit TRBD1. The CDR3 length is 15 residues. V lost 6 bases, J lost 1 base, and 9 bases stayed unmatched. CDR1 is LGHNA and CDR2 is YNFKEQ in the germline V gene. The CDR3 spells CASRRDRDSSYEQYF. CDR3 sequence (DNA): TGTGCCAGCAGGAGGGACCGGGACAGTTCCTACGAGCAGTACTTC.

This clone has just a few counts. The chain couples TRBV2 to TRBJ1-2; D possibly corresponds to TRBD1 (5 bases). The germline V gene encodes CDR1 SNHLY and CDR2 FYNNEI. Trimming cost V 5 bases and J 0 bases, with 13 bases left between them. The CDR3 is 15 amino acids. The CDR3 DNA follows: TGTGCCAGCAGTATGGTCAGGGTTTCTAACTATGGCTACACCTTC. This codes for CASSMVRVSNYGYTF.

A note on this clone: The same CDR3 arises from other DNA sequences in this sample as well. This chain uses TRBV5-1 with TRBJ2-3; 12 bases line up with TRBD2. Germline trimming cut 0 bases from V and 4 bases from J; bases unmatched to any gene: 6. CDR1 is SGHRS and CDR2 is YFSETQ in the germline V gene. This CDR3 has 17 residues. The CDR3 DNA sequence: TGCGCCAGCAGCTTGGGGCTAGCGGGAGGGCCTTCAGATACGCAGTATTTT. Amino acid sequence: CASSLGLAGGPSDTQYF. Looking up the rest from reference TRBV5-1 and TRBJ2-3 gives the full variable domain: KAGVTQTPRYLIKTRGQQVTLSCSPISGHRSVSWYQQTPGQGLQFLFEYFSETQRNKGNFPGRFSGRQFSNSRSEMNVSTLELGDSALYLCASSLGLAGGPSDTQYFGPGTRLTVL.

In this sample, this clone turned up a few times. The CDR3 sequence: CASSLTPRTEAFF. CDR3 DNA: TGTGCCAGCAGCTTGACTCCGCGGACTGAAGCTTTCTTT. The chain carries TRBV5-5 and TRBJ1-1; the D is unclear. This CDR3 spans 13 amino acids. The V gene's germline CDR1 is SGHKS and CDR2 YYEKEE (reference sequence). With 1 base removed from V and 5 bases from J, the gap between germline ends came to 9 bases.

This clone came up a few times. The rearrangement joins TRBV11-2 to TRBJ1-1; unclear D gene. CDR3 size: 11 residues. V was cut by 3 bases and J by 10 bases, with 9 bases left in between. CDR1 is SGHAT and CDR2 is FQNNGV in the germline V gene. The CDR3 sequence is CASSFGVGAFF. The DNA of the CDR3 is TGTGCCAGCAGCTTTGGTGTGGGAGCTTTCTTT. The whole variable domain, remainder taken from reference TRBV11-2 and TRBJ1-1, is EAGVAQSPRYKIIEKRQSVAFWCNPISGHATLYWYQQILGQGPKLLIQFQNNGVVDDSQLPKDRFSAERLKGVDSTLKIQPAKLEDSAVYLCASSFGVGAFFGQGTRLTVV.

This clone was recorded only once. The chain joins TRBV4-2 to TRBJ2-2, with 11 nucleotides matching TRBD1. Per the germline V gene, CDR1 is LGHNA and CDR2 is YNFKEQ. The CDR3 extends over 16 amino acids. The V segment lost 1 base and the J segment 7 bases; nucleotides outside the gene matches: 5. This CDR3 is CASSQAGTGGGGELFF. The CDR3 DNA follows: TGTGCCAGCAGCCAAGCCGGGACAGGGGGTGGCGGGGAGCTGTTTTTT.

Comments on this clone: The junction departs from the called germline gene at one end, perhaps through a read error. V usage is TRBV7-9 and J usage is TRBJ1-3; TRBD1 agrees at 7 bases. The germline gives CDR1 SEHNR, CDR2 FQNEAQ (reference sequence). The length of the CDR3 is 14 residues. CDR3: CASSLAGTAASGDF. For the CDR3, the DNA is TGTGCCAGCAGCTTAGCCGGGACAGCGGCTTCTGGGGATTTT.

With respect to this clone: The same CDR3 is also encoded by other DNA sequences in this sample. The gene calls are TRBV9 and TRBJ1-3; D is unresolved. V lost 0 bases, J lost 0 bases, and 7 bases lay in between. The V gene's germline CDR1 is SGDLS and CDR2 YYNGEE. The CDR3 sequence is 15 residues long. The CDR3 region has the DNA TGTGCCAGCAGCGTAGGCCCCGGCTCTGGAAACACCATATATTTT. Its translation: CASSVGPGSGNTIYF.

The rearrangement joins TRBV5-1 to TRBJ2-1; D may match TRBD1 or TRBD2 (5 bases each). The CDR3 consists of 16 residues. Trimming cost V 4 bases and J 4 bases, with 18 bases left between them. CDR1 and CDR2 from the germline V gene are SGHRS and YFSETQ. CDR3 loop: CASSPTGTGSYNEQFF. The CDR3 region has the DNA TGCGCCAGCAGCCCGACCGGGACGGGGAGTTACAATGAGCAGTTCTTC.

This rearrangement joins TRBV6-1 to TRBJ2-5; D unresolved. The V end was cut by 6 bases, the J end by 3 bases, with 5 bases between. There are 11 residues in the CDR3. Germline V gene sequence: CDR1 MNHNS, CDR2 SASEGT. CDR3 nucleotide sequence: TGTGCCAGCAGGCCCGAAGAGACCCAGTACTTC. Amino acids: CASRPEETQYF.